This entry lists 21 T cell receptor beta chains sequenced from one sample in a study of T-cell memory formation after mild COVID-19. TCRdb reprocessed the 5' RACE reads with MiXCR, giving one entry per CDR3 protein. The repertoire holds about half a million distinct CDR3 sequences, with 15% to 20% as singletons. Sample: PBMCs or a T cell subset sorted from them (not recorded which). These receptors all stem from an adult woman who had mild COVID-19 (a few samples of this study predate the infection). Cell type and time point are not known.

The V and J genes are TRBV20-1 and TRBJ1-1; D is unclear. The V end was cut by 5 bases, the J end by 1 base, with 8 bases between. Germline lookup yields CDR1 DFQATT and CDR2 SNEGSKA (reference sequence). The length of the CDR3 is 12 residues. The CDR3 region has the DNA TGCAGTGCTCGCATCCAGAACACTGAAGCTTTCTTT. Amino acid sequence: CSARIQNTEAFF.

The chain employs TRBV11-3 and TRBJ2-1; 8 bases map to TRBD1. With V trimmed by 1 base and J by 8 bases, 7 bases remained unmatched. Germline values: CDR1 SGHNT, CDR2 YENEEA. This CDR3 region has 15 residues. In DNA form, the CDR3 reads TGTGCCAGCAGCTTAGCTGGACAGGGCTTCCATGAGCAGTTCTTC. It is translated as CASSLAGQGFHEQFF.

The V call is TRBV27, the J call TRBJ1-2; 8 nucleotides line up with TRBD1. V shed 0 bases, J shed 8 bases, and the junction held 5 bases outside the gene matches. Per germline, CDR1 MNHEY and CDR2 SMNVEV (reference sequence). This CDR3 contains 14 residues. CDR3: CASSLSGQATGYTF. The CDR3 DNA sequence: TGTGCCAGCAGTTTATCGGGACAGGCAACGGGCTACACCTTC.

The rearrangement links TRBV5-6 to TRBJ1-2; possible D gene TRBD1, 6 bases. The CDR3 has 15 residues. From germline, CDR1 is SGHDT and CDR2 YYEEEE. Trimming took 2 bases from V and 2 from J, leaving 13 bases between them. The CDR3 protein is CASSFGPTGNYGYTF. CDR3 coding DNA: TGTGCCAGCAGCTTTGGGCCTACAGGGAACTATGGCTACACCTTC.

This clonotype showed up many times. CDR3 nucleotide sequence: TGCGCCAGCAGCCGGGGATTCAATCAGCCCCAGCATTTT. Translated: CASSRGFNQPQHF. The rearrangement links TRBV5-1 to TRBJ1-5; D remains unclear. In germline, CDR1 is SGHRS, CDR2 YFSETQ. Trimming shortened V by 4 bases and J by 3 bases, and 8 bases separated the two germline ends. The CDR3 length is 13 residues.

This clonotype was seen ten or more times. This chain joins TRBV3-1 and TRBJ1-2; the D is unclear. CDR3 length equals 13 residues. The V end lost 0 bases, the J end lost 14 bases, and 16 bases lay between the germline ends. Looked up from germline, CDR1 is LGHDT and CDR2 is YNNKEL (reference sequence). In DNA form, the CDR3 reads TGTGCCAGCAGCCAAGATAGTGGTCGCCCGAGGACCTTC. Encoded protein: CASSQDSGRPRTF.

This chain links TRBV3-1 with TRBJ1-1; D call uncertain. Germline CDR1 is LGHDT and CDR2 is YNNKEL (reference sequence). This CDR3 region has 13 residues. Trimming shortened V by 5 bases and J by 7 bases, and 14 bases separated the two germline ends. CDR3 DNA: TGTGCCAGCAGCACTAGTCAGAACCGTGAAGCTTTCTTT. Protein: CASSTSQNREAFF.

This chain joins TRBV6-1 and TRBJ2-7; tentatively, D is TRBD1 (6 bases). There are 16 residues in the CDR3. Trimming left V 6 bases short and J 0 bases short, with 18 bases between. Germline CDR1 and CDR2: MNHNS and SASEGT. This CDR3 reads CASSTGTPGSSYEQYF. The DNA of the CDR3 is TGTGCCAGCAGCACCGGGACACCAGGTAGCTCCTACGAGCAGTACTTC.

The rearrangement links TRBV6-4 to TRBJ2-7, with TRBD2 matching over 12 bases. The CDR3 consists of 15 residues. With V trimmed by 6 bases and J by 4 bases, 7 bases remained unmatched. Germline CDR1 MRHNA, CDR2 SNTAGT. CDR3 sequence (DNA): TGTGCCAGCAGCCCACTAGCGGGAGGCAAGTACGAGCAGTACTTC. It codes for CASSPLAGGKYEQYF.

CDR3 loop: CSAGRIETEAFF. CDR3 DNA: TGCAGCGCAGGGAGGATAGAAACTGAAGCTTTCTTT. This rearrangement joins TRBV29-1 to TRBJ1-1; a weak D match, TRBD1 (5 bases). Germline assignment: CDR1 SQVTM and CDR2 ANQGSEA. Trimming removed 7 bases from V and 5 bases from J, with 14 bases in between. The length of the CDR3 is 12 residues.

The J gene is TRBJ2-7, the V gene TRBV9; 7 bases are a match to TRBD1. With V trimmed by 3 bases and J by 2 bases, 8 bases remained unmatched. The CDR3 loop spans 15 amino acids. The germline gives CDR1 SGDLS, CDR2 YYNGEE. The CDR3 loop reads CASSARDRDTYEQYF. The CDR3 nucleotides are TGTGCCAGCAGCGCCCGGGACAGAGATACCTACGAGCAGTACTTC.

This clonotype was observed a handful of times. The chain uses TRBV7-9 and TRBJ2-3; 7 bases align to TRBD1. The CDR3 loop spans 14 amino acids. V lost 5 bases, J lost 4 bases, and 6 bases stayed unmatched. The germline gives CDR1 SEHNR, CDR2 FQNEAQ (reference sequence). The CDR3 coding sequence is TGTGCCAGCAGCCAAAGACAGGGTGCAGATACGCAGTATTTT. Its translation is CASSQRQGADTQYF.

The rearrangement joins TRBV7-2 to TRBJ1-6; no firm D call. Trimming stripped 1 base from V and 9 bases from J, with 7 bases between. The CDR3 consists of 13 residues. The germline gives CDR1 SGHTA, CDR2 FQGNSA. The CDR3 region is CASSLVVTSPLHF. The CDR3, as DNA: TGTGCCAGCAGCTTAGTCGTCACTTCACCCCTCCACTTT.

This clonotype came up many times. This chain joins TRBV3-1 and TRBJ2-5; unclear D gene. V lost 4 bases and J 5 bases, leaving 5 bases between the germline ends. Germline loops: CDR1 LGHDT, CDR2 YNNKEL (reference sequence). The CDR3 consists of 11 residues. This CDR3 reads CASSLMETQYF. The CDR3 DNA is TGTGCCAGCAGCCTGATGGAGACCCAGTACTTC.

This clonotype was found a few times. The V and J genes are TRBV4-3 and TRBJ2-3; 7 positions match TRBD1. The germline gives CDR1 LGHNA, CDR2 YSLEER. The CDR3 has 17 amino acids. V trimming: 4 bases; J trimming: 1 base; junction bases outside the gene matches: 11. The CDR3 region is CASSPSKLGGRTDTQYF. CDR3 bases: TGCGCCAGCAGCCCGTCTAAACTAGGGGGCCGCACAGATACGCAGTATTTT.

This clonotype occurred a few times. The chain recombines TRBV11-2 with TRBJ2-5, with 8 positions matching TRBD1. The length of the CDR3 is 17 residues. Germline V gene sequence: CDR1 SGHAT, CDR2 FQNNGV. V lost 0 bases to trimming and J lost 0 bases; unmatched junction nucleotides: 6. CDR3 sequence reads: CASSLDPDREYQETQYF. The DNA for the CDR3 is TGTGCCAGCAGCTTAGATCCGGACAGGGAGTACCAAGAGACCCAGTACTTC.

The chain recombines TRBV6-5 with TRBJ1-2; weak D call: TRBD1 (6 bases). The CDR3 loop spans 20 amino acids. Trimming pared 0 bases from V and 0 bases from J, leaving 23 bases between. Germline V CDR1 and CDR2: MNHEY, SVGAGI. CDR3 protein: CASSYSFSLRRTVTNYGYTF. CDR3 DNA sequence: TGTGCCAGCAGTTACTCGTTTTCCCTCAGGAGGACAGTTACTAACTATGGCTACACCTTC.

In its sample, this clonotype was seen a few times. The CDR3 is CASSPPRGPNTEAFF. DNA of the CDR3: TGTGCCAGCAGTCCGCCTAGAGGGCCGAACACTGAAGCTTTCTTT. This chain uses TRBV6-5 with TRBJ1-1; D is unresolved. The CDR3 runs 15 residues. The germline V gene encodes CDR1 MNHEY and CDR2 SVGAGI. V lost 5 bases and J 1 base, leaving 14 bases between the germline ends.

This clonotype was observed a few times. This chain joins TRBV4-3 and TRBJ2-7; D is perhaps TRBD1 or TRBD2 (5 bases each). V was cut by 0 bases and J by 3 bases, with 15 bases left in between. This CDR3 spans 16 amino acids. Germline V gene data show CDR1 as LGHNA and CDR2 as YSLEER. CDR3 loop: CASSQDPGASIYEQYF. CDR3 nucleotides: TGCGCCAGCAGCCAAGATCCCGGGGCCAGTATCTACGAGCAGTACTTC.

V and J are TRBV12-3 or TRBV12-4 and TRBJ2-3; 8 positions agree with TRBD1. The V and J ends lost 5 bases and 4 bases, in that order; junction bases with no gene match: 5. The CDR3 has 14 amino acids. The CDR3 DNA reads TGTGCCAGCAGTACGACAGGGGCAGCAGATACGCAGTATTTT. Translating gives CASSTTGAADTQYF.

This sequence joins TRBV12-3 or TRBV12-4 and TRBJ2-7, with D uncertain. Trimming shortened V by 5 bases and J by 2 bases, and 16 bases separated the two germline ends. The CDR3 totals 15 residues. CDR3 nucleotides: TGTGCCAGCAGTCCCTCCTCCCCGGGCCCCTACGAGCAGTACTTC. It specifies CASSPSSPGPYEQYF.